The present entry profiles one T cell receptor (beta chain) with its context. What it binds is not known. Other nucleotide sequences in the sample specify the same CDR3. The source of the sample is a study of CD8+ T cells in alopecia areata. Study-level background: Treated patients were dosed with oral tofacitinib, taking 5 to 10 mg twice daily. General study points: Researchers reported that TCR sharing among patients proved less clear than in mice, possibly HLA-linked. Many expanded lesional clones persisted during tofacitinib (in both scalp and blood).

The treatment here: oral pan-JAK inhibitor, 5-10 mg twice daily. CD4+ and CD8+ T cells were sorted from PBMCs stained for CD3, CD4 and CD8. Germline CDR1 reads SGHRS; CDR2 reads YFSETQ. Losses at the gene ends were 0 bases for V and 4 bases for J; bases not matched to a gene: 4. The CDR3 is 14 amino acids. RNA extraction and reverse transcription yielded cDNA as sequencing template. Data came from immunoSEQ multiplex PCR; TCRdb stores just in-frame clones and leaves some out. The table lists 190,000 or so clones, about 60% of them singletons. The clonotype comes from a human donor with alopecia areata. The specimen comprised CD8+ T cells sorted from blood, sampled at week 24, from a patient treated with tofacitinib. The V and J genes are TRBV5-1 and TRBJ2-7; TRBD1 agrees at 7 bases. CDR3 nucleotide sequence: TGCGCCAGCAGCTTGGGGTCAGGGGGATACGAGCAGTACTTC. Amino acid sequence: CASSLGSGGYEQYF.